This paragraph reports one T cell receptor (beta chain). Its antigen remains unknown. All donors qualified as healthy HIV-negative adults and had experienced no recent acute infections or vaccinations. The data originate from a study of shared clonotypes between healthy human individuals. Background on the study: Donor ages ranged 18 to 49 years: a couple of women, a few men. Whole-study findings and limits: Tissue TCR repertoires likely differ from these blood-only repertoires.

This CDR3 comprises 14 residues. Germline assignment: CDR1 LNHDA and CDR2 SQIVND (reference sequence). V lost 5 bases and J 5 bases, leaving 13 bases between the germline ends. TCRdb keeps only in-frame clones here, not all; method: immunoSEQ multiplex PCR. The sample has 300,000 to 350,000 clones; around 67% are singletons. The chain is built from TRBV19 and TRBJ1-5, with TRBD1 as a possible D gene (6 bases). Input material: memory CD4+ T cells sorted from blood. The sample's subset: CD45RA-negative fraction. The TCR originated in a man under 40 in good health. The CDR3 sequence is CASSPGVKDQPQHF. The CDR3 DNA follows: TGTGCCAGTAGTCCAGGGGTCAAGGATCAGCCCCAGCATTTT.